This TCR beta chain was captured by sequencing in a study of regulatory T cells in long-lasting Graves disease. Library construction for TCR beta used iRepertoire HTBI primers and Arm-PCR of CDR3 regions. In TCRdb, the multiplex PCR reads were re-called with MiXCR into one record per CDR3 protein. Here the sample spans 420,000 or so distinct CDR3 sequences, roughly 15% being singletons. Documented time point: newly diagnosed GD, antithyroid drugs for less than 3 months. The TCR library used RNA extracted from PBMCs. CDR3 length equals 12 residues. Looked up from germline, CDR1 is SQVTM and CDR2 is ANQGSEA. V gave up 6 bases and J gave up 1 base, with 9 bases separating them. The sample also formed part of further work on T cells in Graves' hyperthyroidism and ophthalmopathy.

The chain links TRBV29-1 to TRBJ1-2, with D hard to call. Source: peripheral blood mononuclear cells (PBMCs), taken at new diagnosis, from a patient treated with antithyroid drugs. The receptor comes from a young woman with Graves disease. The chain's CDR3 is CSVTPHNYGYTF. The CDR3, as DNA: TGCAGCGTGACGCCGCATAACTATGGCTACACCTTC.